The sequence of this T cell receptor beta chain was determined in a study of identical twins. Looked up from germline, CDR1 is KGHDR and CDR2 is SFDVKD. The ends were cut back, 3 bases at V and 5 bases at J, with 15 bases in the middle. This CDR3 has 15 residues. TCRdb independently ran MiXCR on the 5' RACE reads; one entry per CDR3 protein. The sample has 550,000 to 700,000 distinct CDR3 sequences; over 20% are singletons. The sample also formed part of further work on T cells expressing NK-cell markers. That paper notes: Sequenced donors, eight in total, included seven who were HCMV-seropositive and one who was seronegative.

The receptor was derived from a woman younger than 30 in good health. Sequencing used PBMCs. V usage is TRBV24-1 and J usage is TRBJ2-5; TRBD1 or TRBD2 may be the D gene (5 bases each). The CDR3 sequence is CATSDPRSEGETQYF. In DNA, the CDR3 is TGTGCCACCAGTGATCCCAGATCTGAGGGGGAGACCCAGTACTTC.